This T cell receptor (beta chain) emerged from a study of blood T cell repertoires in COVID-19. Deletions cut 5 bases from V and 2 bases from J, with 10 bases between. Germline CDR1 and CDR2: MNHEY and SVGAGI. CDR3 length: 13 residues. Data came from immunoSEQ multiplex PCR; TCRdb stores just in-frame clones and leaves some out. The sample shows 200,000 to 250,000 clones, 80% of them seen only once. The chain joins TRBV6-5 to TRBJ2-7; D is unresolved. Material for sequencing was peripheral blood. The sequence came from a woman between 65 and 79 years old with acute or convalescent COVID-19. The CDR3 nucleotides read TGTGCCAGCAGTCGCCTAGGTCCCTACGAGCAGTACTTC. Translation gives CASSRLGPYEQYF.